The 32 T cell receptor beta chains presented below share a single source sample, sequenced in a study of CD8 T cells in ankylosing spondylitis (dated by TCRdb to 2015 to 2018). The library was obtained by 5' RACE. For sequencing, an Illumina HiSeq 2500 was employed. The public sequencing data were trimmed at Q25 with fastp and processed into clonotypes with MiXCR by TCRdb, which kept only in-frame beta chains. CDR3 protein duplicates are merged, each entry listing the most common genes and DNA. This sample is represented by around 150,000 distinct CDR3 sequences; around a tenth of them were singletons. Almost 30% of the sample lies in the top ten. The sequenced sample was blood, either unsorted or a sorted T cell fraction (not recorded which). The receptors were gathered from a male donor with ankylosing spondylitis or in good health (not recorded which).

This rearrangement joins TRBV28 to TRBJ1-5; no reliable D call. Trimming left V 7 bases short and J 4 bases short, with 8 bases between. Per germline, CDR1 MDHEN and CDR2 SYDVKM. This CDR3 contains 12 residues. The CDR3 reads CASKVGNQPQHF. For the CDR3, the DNA is TGTGCCAGCAAGGTCGGAAATCAGCCCCAGCATTTT.

V usage is TRBV7-9 and J usage is TRBJ1-1; 8 nucleotides match TRBD1. CDR3 size: 14 residues. Germline CDR1 SEHNR, CDR2 FQNEAQ (reference sequence). J gave up 5 bases and V 5 bases, and 7 bases lay outside the gene matches. In DNA form, the CDR3 reads TGTGCCAGCAGCCGGACAGGGAAAGTTACTGAAGCTTTCTTT. Protein: CASSRTGKVTEAFF.

There are many counts of this clonotype. J is TRBJ1-2 and V is TRBV12-3 or TRBV12-4; 7 positions match TRBD1. V shed 5 bases and J 4 bases; nucleotides not matched to a gene: 4. The CDR3 spans 13 residues. CDR3 DNA sequence: TGTGCCAGCAGTCCCAGGGGGGCCTATGGCTACACCTTC. It translates to CASSPRGAYGYTF.

This chain uses TRBV27 with TRBJ2-7, with TRBD2 as a possible D gene (5 bases). CDR1 and CDR2 from the germline V gene are MNHEY and SMNVEV (reference sequence). The germline V and J ends were trimmed by 3 bases and 5 bases, with 14 bases remaining between them. The CDR3 runs 14 residues. The CDR3 is CASSFVFSSHEQYF. CDR3 in DNA: TGTGCCAGCAGTTTCGTCTTCTCTAGCCACGAGCAGTACTTC.

This clonotype was seen repeatedly, ten times or more. V gene TRBV7-9 combines with J gene TRBJ1-1, with D unresolved. This CDR3 has 14 amino acids. Trimming stripped 0 bases from V and 3 bases from J, with 8 bases between. Germline CDR1 and CDR2: SEHNR and FQNEAQ (reference sequence). DNA of the CDR3: TGTGCCAGCAGCTTAGCAGGGAGAGACACTGAAGCTTTCTTT. This gives the protein CASSLAGRDTEAFF.

This clonotype was observed a handful of times. The J gene is TRBJ2-5, the V gene TRBV25-1, with 7 bases that match TRBD2. The CDR3 spans 15 residues. With V trimmed by 6 bases and J by 5 bases, 12 bases remained unmatched. In germline, CDR1 is MGHDK, CDR2 SYGVNS. CDR3 region: CASRPNLGAGETQYF. The CDR3 DNA reads TGTGCCAGCAGACCGAACTTAGGAGCGGGGGAGACCCAGTACTTC.

The gene calls are TRBV5-5 and TRBJ1-5, with D maybe TRBD1 (5 bases). This CDR3 spans 16 amino acids. Deletions cut 0 bases from V and 4 bases from J, with 14 bases between. In germline, CDR1 is SGHKS, CDR2 YYEKEE (reference sequence). The CDR3 sequence is CASSLVGGVDNQPQHF. DNA of the CDR3: TGTGCCAGCAGCTTGGTGGGAGGGGTAGATAATCAGCCCCAGCATTTT.

This clonotype was seen at least ten times. The genes are TRBV30 and TRBJ2-3, with TRBD2 identical over 12 bases. The CDR3 runs to 16 residues. The J segment lost 1 base and the V segment lost 4 bases, leaving 6 bases of the junction unmatched. Germline V gene data show CDR1 as GTSNPN and CDR2 as SVGIG (reference sequence). The CDR3 DNA follows: TGTGCCTGGACTAGCGGGAGGGCCGGGGGCACAGATACGCAGTATTTT. Its protein product is CAWTSGRAGGTDTQYF. The full variable domain, with the rest looked up from reference TRBV30 and TRBJ2-3, is SQTIHQWPATLVQPVGSPLSLECTVEGTSNPNLYWYRQAAGRGLQLLFYSVGIGQISSEVPQNLSASRPQDRQFILSSKKLLLSDSGFYLCAWTSGRAGGTDTQYFGPGTRLTVL.

Many counts were recorded for this clonotype. V gene TRBV7-8 combines with J gene TRBJ2-5, with D possibly being TRBD2 (6 bases). With 4 bases removed from V and 1 base from J, the gap between germline ends came to 16 bases. This CDR3 is 16 amino acids long. Germline lookup yields CDR1 SGHVS and CDR2 FQNEAQ. The CDR3 region is CASSSLGWRGQETQYF. The CDR3 DNA sequence: TGTGCCAGCAGCTCCCTTGGATGGAGGGGCCAAGAGACCCAGTACTTC. Looking up the rest from reference TRBV7-8 and TRBJ2-5 gives the full variable domain: GAGVSQSPRYKVAKRGQDVALRCDPISGHVSLFWYQQALGQGPEFLTYFQNEAQLDKSGLPSDRFFAERPEGSVSTLKIQRTQQEDSAVYLCASSSLGWRGQETQYFGPGTRLLVL.

This clonotype occurred many times. The chain combines TRBV6-2 or TRBV6-3 with TRBJ2-1; the match to TRBD1 covers 7 bases. V gave up 2 bases and J gave up 1 base; unmatched junction bases: 2. The germline V gene has CDR1 MNHEY and CDR2 SVGEGT. This CDR3 is 15 amino acids long. The CDR3 DNA reads TGTGCCAGCAGTTACGAGACAGGGTCCTACAATGAGCAGTTCTTC. Translation gives CASSYETGSYNEQFF.

The chain joins TRBV2 to TRBJ1-3, with a tentative D call TRBD1 (5 bases). The CDR3 sequence is 13 residues long. Trimming took 7 bases from V and 2 from J, leaving 9 bases between them. Germline V gives CDR1 SNHLY, CDR2 FYNNEI. CDR3 region: CASIGGTGNTIYF. CDR3 in DNA: TGTGCCAGCATCGGGGGAACTGGAAACACCATATATTTT.

The rearrangement joins TRBV27 to TRBJ2-1, with no clear D. CDR3 length: 13 amino acids. Germline CDR1 MNHEY, CDR2 SMNVEV (reference sequence). Trimming removed 6 bases at V and 0 bases at J, with 6 bases between. CDR3 bases: TGTGCCAGCAGGGTGAGCTCCTACAATGAGCAGTTCTTC. Protein product: CASRVSSYNEQFF.

This clonotype came up many times. The rearrangement links TRBV29-1 to TRBJ2-1; 7 bases agree with TRBD2. In germline, CDR1 is SQVTM, CDR2 ANQGSEA. V was pared by 4 bases and J by 0 bases, with 6 bases of the junction left unmatched. The CDR3 loop spans 15 amino acids. CDR3 amino acids: CSVGGVAGSYNEQFF. In DNA form, the CDR3 reads TGCAGCGTTGGGGGGGTAGCGGGCTCCTACAATGAGCAGTTCTTC.

This clonotype was seen a few times. The genes are TRBV27 and TRBJ1-3; maybe TRBD1 (5 bases). Germline assignment: CDR1 MNHEY and CDR2 SMNVEV (reference sequence). Trimming removed 6 bases at V and 3 bases at J, with 9 bases between. This CDR3 is built from 13 residues. Here the CDR3 DNA reads TGTGCCAGCAGGGAGGGGCTTGGAAACACCATATATTTT. It codes for CASREGLGNTIYF.

This clonotype appeared a few times. V usage is TRBV6-1 and J usage is TRBJ2-6, with D maybe TRBD1 (6 bases). Trimming cost V 7 bases and J 0 bases, with 10 bases left between them. The CDR3 is 15 residues long. CDR1 MNHNS and CDR2 SASEGT come from the germline V gene. The CDR3 DNA is TGTGCCAGCATTGCAGGGGACTCTGGGGCCAACGTCCTGACTTTC. It translates to CASIAGDSGANVLTF.

In this sample, this clonotype turned up many times. CDR3 DNA: TGCGCCAGCAGCCGCACAAAAGCGGACCACGAGCAGTACTTC. Translated, it gives CASSRTKADHEQYF. The chain is built from TRBV5-1 and TRBJ2-7; tentatively, D is TRBD2 (5 bases). Germline values: CDR1 SGHRS, CDR2 YFSETQ. The CDR3 contains 14 residues. Trimming left V 4 bases short and J 5 bases short, with 16 bases between.

V gene TRBV7-2 combines with J gene TRBJ2-5; no definite D call. The CDR3 spans 13 residues. CDR1 and CDR2 (germline): SGHTA, FQGNSA. Deletions cut 0 bases from V and 5 bases from J, with 7 bases between. The DNA for the CDR3 is TGTGCCAGCAGCTTAGCAATGGTCGAGACCCAGTACTTC. This codes for CASSLAMVETQYF.

The table lists this clonotype with a few counts. V and J are TRBV2 and TRBJ2-7; 10 bases map to TRBD2. The CDR3 has 15 residues. The trim removed 2 bases at V and 3 bases at J, leaving 4 bases unmatched. Germline V gives CDR1 SNHLY, CDR2 FYNNEI. This CDR3 is CASSELAGAFYEQYF. The DNA of the CDR3 is TGTGCCAGCAGTGAACTAGCGGGAGCGTTCTACGAGCAGTACTTC. The whole variable domain, remainder taken from reference TRBV2 and TRBJ2-7, is EPEVTQTPSHQVTQMGQEVILRCVPISNHLYFYWYRQILGQKVEFLVSFYNNEISEKSEIFDDQFSVERPDGSNFTLKIRSTKLEDSAMYFCASSELAGAFYEQYFGPGTRLTVT.

The chain joins TRBV4-3 to TRBJ2-3, with 11 bases that match TRBD2. The CDR3 sequence is 18 residues long. The V and J ends lost 4 bases and 4 bases, in that order; junction bases with no gene match: 13. CDR1 and CDR2 from the germline V gene are LGHNA and YSLEER. CDR3 loop: CASSRTKPTSGGADTQYF. DNA for the CDR3: TGCGCCAGCAGCCGGACTAAGCCCACTAGCGGGGGCGCAGATACGCAGTATTTT.

The CDR3 nucleotides read TGTGCCAGCAGCTCCGAAGATAACCAAGAGACCCAGTACTTC. As protein: CASSSEDNQETQYF. The V gene is TRBV7-9, the J gene TRBJ2-5; no reliable D call. Trimming shortened V by 4 bases and J by 0 bases, and 9 bases separated the two germline ends. The germline CDR1 and CDR2 sequences are SEHNR and FQNEAQ (reference sequence). This CDR3 is 14 amino acids long.

This clonotype was seen many times. The chain uses TRBV7-6 and TRBJ1-1; the D gene is possibly TRBD1 (5 bases). CDR1 is SGHVS, CDR2 FNYEAQ, per germline. V was shortened by 2 bases and J by 4 bases, with 11 bases between the two germline ends. CDR3 size: 14 residues. The CDR3 sequence: CASSLRGVSTEAFF. The CDR3, as DNA: TGTGCCAGCAGCTTACGAGGGGTAAGCACTGAAGCTTTCTTT.

This clonotype occurred many times. The rearrangement links TRBV5-1 to TRBJ2-3; D might be TRBD1 (6 bases). CDR1 and CDR2 (germline): SGHRS, YFSETQ. The V end was cut by 6 bases, the J end by 2 bases, with 16 bases between. The CDR3 is made up of 15 amino acids. The CDR3 loop reads CASTLQGFSTDTQYF. In DNA, the CDR3 is TGCGCCAGCACCCTACAGGGATTTTCCACAGATACGCAGTATTTT.

This clonotype occurred many times. The rearrangement uses TRBV5-1 and TRBJ2-3, with 10 bases that match TRBD2. Trimming cost V 3 bases and J 0 bases; bases outside gene matches: 4. Germline loops: CDR1 SGHRS, CDR2 YFSETQ. The CDR3 is 16 amino acids. This CDR3 is CASSSGLALSTDTQYF. As DNA, the CDR3 is TGCGCCAGCAGCTCGGGACTAGCGCTTAGCACAGATACGCAGTATTTT. Together with reference TRBV5-1 and TRBJ2-3, the CDR3 gives the full variable domain: KAGVTQTPRYLIKTRGQQVTLSCSPISGHRSVSWYQQTPGQGLQFLFEYFSETQRNKGNFPGRFSGRQFSNSRSEMNVSTLELGDSALYLCASSSGLALSTDTQYFGPGTRLTVL.

This sequence joins TRBV7-2 and TRBJ2-7; 8 bases line up with TRBD2. CDR3 length: 14 amino acids. The V and J ends lost 5 bases and 3 bases, in that order; junction bases with no gene match: 6. Germline V gives CDR1 SGHTA, CDR2 FQGNSA. The CDR3 loop reads CASSPNRGGYEQYF. The CDR3 nucleotides are TGTGCCAGCAGCCCAAACCGGGGGGGCTACGAGCAGTACTTC.

This clonotype was counted many times. The J gene is TRBJ2-1, the V gene TRBV29-1; TRBD1 aligns across 11 bases. The CDR3 sequence is 14 residues long. The germline gives CDR1 SQVTM, CDR2 ANQGSEA. V trimming: 4 bases; J trimming: 6 bases; junction bases outside the gene matches: 5. CDR3 sequence (DNA): TGCAGCGTTGTGGACAGGGGGCCTGGCAATGAGCAGTTCTTC. Its protein product is CSVVDRGPGNEQFF.

This clonotype was detected many times. This rearrangement joins TRBV4-3 to TRBJ2-4, with D uncertain. V lost 0 bases, J lost 0 bases, and 12 bases lay in between. CDR1 and CDR2 from the germline V gene are LGHNA and YSLEER. The CDR3 has 17 amino acids. CDR3 region: CASSQDASAVAKNIQYF. The CDR3 DNA reads as TGCGCCAGCAGCCAAGATGCGTCAGCCGTAGCCAAAAACATTCAGTACTTC.

This chain connects TRBV7-9 to TRBJ1-5, with TRBD1 identical over 9 bases. CDR3 length: 16 amino acids. With V trimmed by 3 bases and J by 6 bases, 9 bases remained unmatched. Germline V gene data show CDR1 as SEHNR and CDR2 as FQNEAQ (reference sequence). CDR3 region: CASSLDGTGIFQPQHF. The CDR3 DNA is TGTGCCAGCAGCTTGGATGGGACAGGGATTTTTCAGCCCCAGCATTTT.

This clonotype has at least ten counts. The chain employs TRBV28 and TRBJ1-6, with no clear D. CDR3 length: 17 residues. Germline values: CDR1 MDHEN, CDR2 SYDVKM. V lost 5 bases to trimming and J lost 0 bases, with 14 bases between them. The CDR3 sequence is CASSGSGASSYNSPLHF. DNA of the CDR3: TGTGCCAGCAGTGGATCAGGCGCGAGCTCCTATAATTCACCCCTCCACTTT.

This clonotype was seen repeatedly, ten times or more. The chain employs TRBV6-1 and TRBJ1-1; D is ambiguous. The CDR3 has 13 residues. V was shortened by 4 bases and J by 4 bases, with 10 bases between the two germline ends. The germline V gene encodes CDR1 MNHNS and CDR2 SASEGT. Here the CDR3 DNA reads TGTGCCAGCAGTGGAGGAGGCGGCACTGAAGCTTTCTTT. Translating gives CASSGGGGTEAFF.

This clonotype was recorded at least ten times. This chain uses TRBV4-3 with TRBJ1-4; D ambiguous. Germline V gene lookup returns CDR1 LGHNA and CDR2 YSLEER. This CDR3 has 14 residues. Trimming left V 4 bases short and J 3 bases short, with 9 bases between. CDR3 region: CASSLGISNEKLFF. The DNA of the CDR3 is TGCGCCAGCAGCCTCGGGATCTCTAATGAAAAACTGTTTTTT.

This clonotype was seen many times. This rearrangement joins TRBV27 to TRBJ1-2; 7 nucleotides agree with TRBD1. The V gene's germline CDR1 is MNHEY and CDR2 SMNVEV (reference sequence). Unmatched junction bases numbered 5, after V lost 3 bases and J lost 4 bases. There are 14 residues in the CDR3. CDR3 residues: CASSFGAGGYGYTF. The CDR3 DNA reads as TGTGCCAGCAGTTTTGGGGCAGGGGGCTATGGCTACACCTTC.

The chain employs TRBV12-3 or TRBV12-4 and TRBJ2-7, with 7 bases matching TRBD2. V lost 5 bases to trimming and J lost 3 bases; unmatched junction nucleotides: 4. This CDR3 comprises 13 residues. CDR3 DNA: TGTGCCAGCAGTGTAGTAGCGGGCTACGAGCAGTACTTC. Its protein product is CASSVVAGYEQYF.